This TCR beta chain is from a study of blood T cell repertoires in COVID-19. Study as a whole: T cells, B-cell-depleted T cells, or PBMCs provided the cDNA or gDNA that served as material.

Sequencing was performed with immunoSEQ multiplex PCR; in TCRdb, only in-frame clones are kept and a portion is missing. The sample holds approximately 100,000 clones; around 92% are singletons and the top ten take approximately 5.7%. What was sequenced was peripheral blood. This sequence was found in a man between 50 and 59 years old with active COVID-19.

The CDR3 reads CASSLRASGRSYNEQFF. For the CDR3, the DNA is TGCGCCAGCAGCTTGAGGGCTAGCGGGCGATCCTACAATGAGCAGTTCTTC. This sequence joins TRBV5-1 and TRBJ2-1, with TRBD2 matching over 8 bases. From germline, CDR1 is SGHRS and CDR2 YFSETQ. There are 17 residues in the CDR3. V lost 1 base to trimming and J lost 1 base; unmatched junction nucleotides: 7.